This passage covers 13 T cell receptor beta chains from one sample sequenced in a study of blood T cell repertoires in COVID-19. Method: immunoSEQ multiplex PCR; TCRdb's copy keeps in-frame clones and lacks some. This sample carries approximately 67,000 clones, 65% to 90% of them seen once, and the ten largest clones take 5% to 7.5%. The sample was peripheral blood. These receptor sequences come from a man aged 55 to 70 with acute or convalescent COVID-19.

On this clone: Mismatch with germline at one junction end may stem from a read error. The rearrangement links TRBV14 to TRBJ2-2; D is unresolved. The V gene's germline CDR1 is SGHDN and CDR2 FVKESK. This CDR3 contains 14 residues. The CDR3 reads CANSLTRHPGELFF. In nucleotides, the CDR3 is TGTGCCAACAGCCTCACGAGACATCCCGGGGAGCTGTTTTTT.

The chain is built from TRBV19 and TRBJ2-7; 8 nucleotides agree with TRBD1. This CDR3 comprises 16 residues. V gave up 4 bases and J gave up 3 bases; unmatched junction bases: 11. Germline loops: CDR1 LNHDA, CDR2 SQIVND (reference sequence). The DNA for the CDR3 is TGTGCCAGTAGTACGGGACAGGCCTATCCCTACTACGAGCAGTACTTC. Translating it yields CASSTGQAYPYYEQYF.

This clone appeared a few times. The rearrangement links TRBV5-1 to TRBJ1-5; no reliable D call. The V gene lost 2 bases and the J gene lost 6 bases, with 15 bases spanning the gap. This CDR3 region has 15 residues. The germline gives CDR1 SGHRS, CDR2 YFSETQ. CDR3 loop: CASSLGILPGQPQHF. DNA for the CDR3: TGCGCCAGCAGCTTAGGCATCCTCCCAGGTCAGCCCCAGCATTTT. Complete variable domain (other parts from reference TRBV5-1 and TRBJ1-5): KAGVTQTPRYLIKTRGQQVTLSCSPISGHRSVSWYQQTPGQGLQFLFEYFSETQRNKGNFPGRFSGRQFSNSRSEMNVSTLELGDSALYLCASSLGILPGQPQHFGDGTRLSIL.

V usage is TRBV6-5 and J usage is TRBJ1-1; D perhaps matches TRBD1 (5 bases). The CDR3 covers 15 residues. In germline, CDR1 is MNHEY, CDR2 SVGAGI. V lost 5 bases to trimming and J lost 0 bases, with 13 bases between them. The CDR3: CASSPHRQMNTEAFF. The CDR3 coding sequence is TGTGCCAGCAGTCCCCACCGACAGATGAACACTGAAGCTTTCTTT.

The chain has TRBV7-2 and TRBJ2-3; TRBD2 might be the D (5 bases). The CDR3 runs 15 residues. Deletions cut 2 bases from V and 0 bases from J, with 9 bases between. CDR1 SGHTA and CDR2 FQGNSA come from the germline V gene. The CDR3 loop is CASSLKAGSTDTQYF. CDR3 DNA: TGTGCCAGCAGCTTAAAGGCGGGTAGCACAGATACGCAGTATTTT.

The chain joins TRBV9 to TRBJ2-1; D remains ambiguous. The CDR3 covers 14 residues. CDR1 SGDLS and CDR2 YYNGEE come from the germline V gene. V lost 4 bases, J lost 6 bases, and 14 bases lay in between. The CDR3 is CASSPSTASNEQFF. The DNA of the CDR3 is TGTGCCAGCAGCCCCTCCACAGCATCCAATGAGCAGTTCTTC.

V gene TRBV5-1 combines with J gene TRBJ1-1, with D perhaps TRBD1 (5 bases). CDR1 and CDR2 from the germline V gene are SGHRS and YFSETQ. The CDR3 spans 16 residues. V dropped 1 base and J dropped 5 bases, with 18 bases sitting between them. The CDR3 protein is CASSLSPGLSGTEAFF. CDR3 nucleotides: TGCGCCAGCAGCTTGTCCCCGGGACTTTCCGGAACTGAAGCTTTCTTT.

The gene calls are TRBV5-1 and TRBJ1-1; TRBD1 matches 10 bases. The CDR3 spans 16 residues. Losses at the gene ends were 4 bases for V and 1 base for J; bases not matched to a gene: 7. Germline V gives CDR1 SGHRS, CDR2 YFSETQ. DNA for the CDR3: TGCGCCAGCAGCGGAGGACAGGGGGTACGGAACACTGAAGCTTTCTTT. Its translation: CASSGGQGVRNTEAFF. Full variable domain (outside the CDR3, taken from reference TRBV5-1 and TRBJ1-1): KAGVTQTPRYLIKTRGQQVTLSCSPISGHRSVSWYQQTPGQGLQFLFEYFSETQRNKGNFPGRFSGRQFSNSRSEMNVSTLELGDSALYLCASSGGQGVRNTEAFFGQGTRLTVV.

The V gene is TRBV6-6, the J gene TRBJ1-6, with D hard to call. Germline V gives CDR1 MNHNY, CDR2 SVGAGI (reference sequence). V shed 7 bases and J shed 9 bases, with 10 bases lying between them. The CDR3 sequence is 12 residues long. This CDR3 reads CASMAPGSPLHF. The DNA of the CDR3 is TGTGCCAGCATGGCACCGGGTTCACCCCTCCACTTT.

V gene TRBV11-3 combines with J gene TRBJ1-6; D is perhaps TRBD1 (6 bases). CDR1 SGHNT and CDR2 YENEEA come from the germline V gene. V was clipped by 0 bases and J by 9 bases, with 12 bases between them. The CDR3 is made up of 15 amino acids. The CDR3 DNA reads as TGTGCCAGCAGCTTAGAAGGCAGGGGCGTTTCACCCCTCCACTTT. As protein: CASSLEGRGVSPLHF.

This chain connects TRBV7-2 to TRBJ1-5, with D tentatively TRBD1 (6 bases). Germline values: CDR1 SGHTA, CDR2 FQGNSA. This CDR3 is built from 15 residues. V shed 3 bases and J shed 2 bases, with 11 bases lying between them. CDR3 loop: CASSLNRVGNQPQHF. The CDR3 nucleotides are TGTGCCAGCAGCTTGAACAGGGTTGGCAATCAGCCCCAGCATTTT.

V gene TRBV7-8 combines with J gene TRBJ1-6; 8 nucleotides agree with TRBD1. The V gene's germline CDR1 is SGHVS and CDR2 FQNEAQ. This CDR3 has 15 amino acids. Losses at the gene ends were 2 bases for V and 6 bases for J; bases not matched to a gene: 3. The CDR3 bases are TGTGCCAGCAGCTTACAGGGGGCCGTTAATTCACCCCTCCACTTT. Its protein product is CASSLQGAVNSPLHF.

The rearrangement uses TRBV9 and TRBJ2-5, with 11 bases identical to TRBD2. V shed 0 bases and J 2 bases; nucleotides not matched to a gene: 6. The CDR3 has 17 amino acids. Germline values: CDR1 SGDLS, CDR2 YYNGEE. This CDR3 reads CASSVDTSGGLQETQYF. The CDR3 bases are TGTGCCAGCAGCGTAGACACTAGCGGGGGATTACAAGAGACCCAGTACTTC.